One sample yielded the 20 T cell receptor beta chains listed below, sequenced in a study of blood T cell repertoires in COVID-19. TCRdb keeps only in-frame clones here, not all; method: immunoSEQ multiplex PCR. This table holds about 95,000 clones, 89% found once. Sequencing was performed on peripheral blood. Receptor source: a man aged 55 to 70 with COVID-19, enrolled during active disease.

This sequence joins TRBV4-1 and TRBJ2-3, with TRBD2 matching 10 bases. With V trimmed by 3 bases and J by 0 bases, 3 bases remained unmatched. CDR3 length: 16 residues. Germline V gene data show CDR1 as MGHRA and CDR2 as YSYEKL. The CDR3 sequence is CASSQETSGSTDTQYF. Written as DNA, the CDR3 is TGCGCCAGCAGCCAGGAGACTAGCGGGAGCACAGATACGCAGTATTTT.

The gene calls are TRBV30 and TRBJ1-2; possible D gene TRBD1, 5 bases. This CDR3 is 13 amino acids long. The V gene's germline CDR1 is GTSNPN and CDR2 SVGIG (reference sequence). Between the trimmed V and J ends, which lost 3 bases and 1 base, there was a span of 9 bases. The CDR3 DNA follows: TGTGCCTGGAGCACAGGTTTTAACTATGGCTACACCTTC. Translation gives CAWSTGFNYGYTF. The complete variable domain, with remaining parts taken from reference TRBV30 and TRBJ1-2, reads SQTIHQWPATLVQPVGSPLSLECTVEGTSNPNLYWYRQAAGRGLQLLFYSVGIGQISSEVPQNLSASRPQDRQFILSSKKLLLSDSGFYLCAWSTGFNYGYTFGSGTRLTVV.

The V gene is TRBV5-8, the J gene TRBJ2-7; D might be TRBD1 (5 bases). This CDR3 region has 14 residues. The germline CDR1 and CDR2 sequences are SGHTS and YDEGEE. V was shortened by 5 bases and J by 0 bases, with 12 bases between the two germline ends. CDR3 DNA: TGTGCCAGCAGGGTCAGGGCGAGCTCCTACGAGCAGTACTTC. Translating it yields CASRVRASSYEQYF.

The genes are TRBV2 and TRBJ1-2, with 8 bases that match TRBD1. Germline V CDR1 and CDR2: SNHLY, FYNNEI. The CDR3 has 14 amino acids. With 7 bases clipped from V and 5 bases from J, the junction kept 9 bases outside the gene matches. This CDR3 reads CASTEDREEYGYTF. The DNA of the CDR3 is TGTGCCAGCACTGAGGACAGGGAGGAGTATGGCTACACCTTC.

The chain couples TRBV24-1 to TRBJ1-2; tentatively, D is TRBD1 (5 bases). The CDR3 is 14 amino acids. Germline V CDR1 and CDR2: KGHDR, SFDVKD. The V gene lost 6 bases and the J gene lost 3 bases, with 13 bases spanning the gap. CDR3 region: CATSSGGEDYGYTF. CDR3 in DNA: TGTGCCACCAGTAGCGGAGGGGAAGACTATGGCTACACCTTC.

The chain links TRBV28 to TRBJ1-6; unclear D gene. The CDR3 covers 16 residues. Germline loops: CDR1 MDHEN, CDR2 SYDVKM. V lost 4 bases, J lost 7 bases, and 17 bases lay in between. The DNA for the CDR3 is TGTGCCAGCAGTTACAGTACCCGCTCATCCAATTCACCCCTCCACTTT. Amino acids: CASSYSTRSSNSPLHF.

The J gene is TRBJ2-7, the V gene TRBV11-3; 9 nucleotides agree with TRBD1. The CDR3 spans 14 residues. Germline V gene lookup returns CDR1 SGHNT and CDR2 YENEEA. Trimming cost V 5 bases and J 7 bases; bases outside gene matches: 9. Here the CDR3 reads CASSPGTGKIEQYF. The CDR3 region has the DNA TGTGCCAGCAGCCCCGGGACAGGGAAGATAGAGCAGTACTTC.

The chain carries TRBV3-1 (or the pseudogene TRBV3-2) and TRBJ1-6; the D is unclear. Germline-derived CDR1 and CDR2 are LGHDT and YNNKEL (reference sequence). V was pared by 0 bases and J by 10 bases, with 10 bases between. The CDR3 sequence is 14 residues long. The CDR3 DNA reads as TGTGCCAGCAGCCAAGAACCGGTTTCCTCACCCCTCCACTTT. Protein: CASSQEPVSSPLHF.

This clone has only a few counts. The chain links TRBV3-1 (or the pseudogene TRBV3-2) to TRBJ2-2, with 14 bases lining up with TRBD2. After removal of 4 bases from V and 9 bases from J, the junction contained 10 bases not matched to a gene. The CDR3 has 17 residues. CDR1 LGHDT and CDR2 YNNKEL come from the germline V gene (reference sequence). As DNA, the CDR3 is TGTGCCAGCAGCCCCAGGGGGACTAGCGGGAGCGTGAGGGAGCTGTTTTTT. Translated: CASSPRGTSGSVRELFF.

The V call is TRBV6-5, the J call TRBJ2-5; no clear D gene. This CDR3 comprises 13 residues. The V and J ends lost 7 bases and 2 bases respectively, with 11 bases between them. Germline CDR1 reads MNHEY; CDR2 reads SVGAGI. In DNA, the CDR3 is TGTGCCAGCACTCTTAGTATTCAAGAGACCCAGTACTTC. It is translated as CASTLSIQETQYF.

The chain has TRBV14 and TRBJ1-3; possible D gene TRBD1, 6 bases. The CDR3 contains 15 residues. CDR1 is SGHDN and CDR2 is FVKESK in the germline V gene. V lost 5 bases, J lost 0 bases, and 11 bases lay in between. CDR3 nucleotide sequence: TGTGCCAGCAGCAAACAGGGCCACTCTGGAAACACCATATATTTT. Its translation is CASSKQGHSGNTIYF.

The rearrangement joins TRBV7-8 to TRBJ2-1; 11 bases are a match to TRBD1. With 5 bases clipped from V and 7 bases from J, the junction kept 13 bases outside the gene matches. The V gene's germline CDR1 is SGHVS and CDR2 FQNEAQ. The CDR3 is made up of 17 amino acids. The CDR3 spells CASSPYLGTGGLNEQFF. The CDR3 DNA reads as TGTGCCAGCAGCCCATACCTCGGGACAGGGGGTTTGAATGAGCAGTTCTTC. Full variable domain (missing parts from reference TRBV7-8 and TRBJ2-1): GAGVSQSPRYKVAKRGQDVALRCDPISGHVSLFWYQQALGQGPEFLTYFQNEAQLDKSGLPSDRFFAERPEGSVSTLKIQRTQQEDSAVYLCASSPYLGTGGLNEQFFGPGTRLTVL.

CDR3 nucleotide sequence: TGTGCCACCAGCAGAGATCTTAACTCGATGAACACTGAAGCTTTCTTT. Residues: CATSRDLNSMNTEAFF. The chain joins TRBV15 to TRBJ1-1; no clear D gene. The germline V gene encodes CDR1 LNHNV and CDR2 YYDKDF (reference sequence). V lost 0 bases and J 0 bases, leaving 11 bases between the germline ends. This CDR3 is 16 amino acids long.

The CDR3 loop is CATSRPGLIFDGYTF. The CDR3 DNA sequence: TGTGCCACCAGCAGACCGGGTTTGATTTTCGATGGCTACACCTTC. This chain connects TRBV15 to TRBJ1-2; the D is unclear. The CDR3 loop spans 15 amino acids. Trimming took 2 bases from V and 6 from J, leaving 16 bases between them. Germline values: CDR1 LNHNV, CDR2 YYDKDF (reference sequence).

The V call is TRBV11-3, the J call TRBJ2-7; TRBD1 is a possible D gene (5 bases). Germline CDR1 is SGHNT and CDR2 is YENEEA. Trimming took 5 bases from V and 7 from J, leaving 15 bases between them. CDR3 length equals 13 residues. The CDR3 DNA follows: TGTGCCAGCAGCCTGGACACTTCGAGAGAGCAGTACTTC. It is translated as CASSLDTSREQYF. The variable domain in full, with the rest retrieved from reference TRBV11-3 and TRBJ2-7, is EAGVVQSPRYKIIEKKQPVAFWCNPISGHNTLYWYLQNLGQGPELLIRYENEEAVDDSQLPKDRFSAERLKGVDSTLKIQPAELGDSAVYLCASSLDTSREQYFGPGTRLTVT.

V and J are TRBV12-3 or TRBV12-4 and TRBJ1-2; weak D call: TRBD1 (5 bases). Between the trimmed V and J ends, which lost 10 bases and 5 bases, there was a span of 14 bases. CDR3 size: 12 residues. The CDR3 region is CATRRQGYGYTF. In DNA, the CDR3 is TGTGCCACGCGTAGGCAGGGTTATGGCTACACCTTC.

The chain recombines TRBV12-5 with TRBJ2-3; possibly TRBD1 for D (8 bases). This CDR3 is 13 amino acids long. V lost 7 bases and J lost 5, with 13 bases in between. Germline CDR1 and CDR2: LGHNT and FRNRAP. The CDR3 bases are TGTGCTAGTGCAAACAGGGGGGGAGATACGCAGTATTTT. Its translation is CASANRGGDTQYF.

J is TRBJ2-1 and V is TRBV4-1; perhaps TRBD2 as D (7 bases). The ends were cut back, 4 bases at V and 6 bases at J, with 10 bases in the middle. The CDR3 is 13 amino acids. Germline V gene lookup returns CDR1 MGHRA and CDR2 YSYEKL. CDR3 sequence reads: CASSLGGGNEQFF. The CDR3, as DNA: TGCGCCAGCAGCCTGGGAGGGGGCAATGAGCAGTTCTTC.

The V call is TRBV6-5, the J call TRBJ1-6; D gene uncertain. V lost 0 bases, J lost 10 bases, and 7 bases lay in between. Germline CDR1 reads MNHEY; CDR2 reads SVGAGI. This CDR3 region has 13 residues. CDR3 coding DNA: TGTGCCAGCAGTTACTCGGCCCGATCACCCCTCCACTTT. Translating gives CASSYSARSPLHF.

The rearrangement uses TRBV18 and TRBJ2-5; 9 bases are a match to TRBD2. CDR3 length equals 15 residues. Trimming cost V 2 bases and J 2 bases; bases outside gene matches: 3. Germline V lookup: CDR1 KGHSH, CDR2 LQKENI. The CDR3 region has the DNA TGTGCCAGCTCACCAATTAGCGGGGGACAAGAGACCCAGTACTTC. Amino acids: CASSPISGGQETQYF.